The entry below gives a single TCR beta chain sequence along with its context. Its cognate antigen is unknown. Trimming took 4 bases from V and 10 from J; bases not matched to a gene: 12. Germline V lookup: CDR1 SGHRS, CDR2 YFSETQ. This CDR3 is built from 14 residues. The data belong to a study of cytomegalovirus exposure and HLA in healthy donors. Whole-study results and caveats: Across donors, sequencing depth was assumed by presence/absence analyses to be roughly uniform. Prior analysis indicated that the majority of TCR beta V segments exhibited productivity approximately 87% or approximately 30% of the time.

Researchers ran the PCR with 60 Vbeta and 13 Jbeta primers. Produced via immunoSEQ multiplex PCR; TCRdb's table is partial and in-frame only. The sample includes about 130,000 clones, 83% of them seen just once. The chain couples TRBV5-1 to TRBJ1-1, with 8 bases identical to TRBD1. The clonotype comes from a girl aged 2 to 10 in good health and CMV-seronegative. The sample taken for sequencing was PBMCs. The CDR3 loop reads CASSLGQGWMGAFF. CDR3 sequence (DNA): TGCGCCAGCAGCCTCGGACAGGGATGGATGGGAGCTTTCTTT.